Below, 11 T cell receptor beta chains from the same sample are listed, as sequenced in a study of graft-versus-host responses after intestinal transplantation. The assay was immunoSEQ multiplex PCR, and TCRdb's table has in-frame clones only and misses some. The table lists more than 80,000 clones, roughly 89% of them singletons, with roughly 0.37% in the top ten. Their antigens are not known. The sample here was unstimulated CD4+ T cells sorted from spleen or lymph node cells, taken before intestinal transplant. These receptors came from a human donor who received an intestinal transplant.

The V and J genes are TRBV6-6 and TRBJ1-1; 7 nucleotides match TRBD1. The CDR3 spans 15 residues. CDR1 is MNHNY and CDR2 is SVGAGI in the germline V gene (reference sequence). J was trimmed by 0 bases and V by 6 bases; bases with no gene match: 7. CDR3 bases: TGTGCCAGCAGGACGGGACAGACCATGAACACTGAAGCTTTCTTT. Encoded protein: CASRTGQTMNTEAFF.

The chain uses TRBV4-2 and TRBJ2-7, with 9 bases identical to TRBD2. The J segment lost 0 bases and the V segment lost 1 base, leaving 10 bases of the junction unmatched. The germline V gene encodes CDR1 LGHNA and CDR2 YNFKEQ. The CDR3 extends over 18 amino acids. Here the CDR3 reads CASSQGAGAGGGSYEQYF. The CDR3 coding sequence is TGTGCCAGCAGCCAAGGGGCCGGAGCGGGAGGCGGCTCCTACGAGCAGTACTTC.

The V and J genes are TRBV2 and TRBJ2-1; 7 nucleotides line up with TRBD1. The germline V gene encodes CDR1 SNHLY and CDR2 FYNNEI. Trimming cost V 5 bases and J 9 bases; bases outside gene matches: 10. This CDR3 region has 14 residues. The CDR3 coding sequence is TGTGCCAGCAGTCAACATCAGACAGGGCCTGAGCAGTTCTTC. Translated, it gives CASSQHQTGPEQFF.

The CDR3 is CASRETGGAEQYF. CDR3 coding DNA: TGTGCCAGCAGAGAGACAGGGGGAGCAGAGCAGTACTTC. V usage is TRBV2 and J usage is TRBJ2-7, with TRBD1 matching 9 bases. The germline V gene encodes CDR1 SNHLY and CDR2 FYNNEI. V lost 6 bases, J lost 7 bases, and 7 bases stayed unmatched. CDR3 size: 13 residues.

V and J are TRBV6-1 and TRBJ1-4; weak D call: TRBD1 (6 bases). Germline lookup yields CDR1 MNHNS and CDR2 SASEGT. V lost 3 bases and J 4 bases, leaving 15 bases between the germline ends. This CDR3 has 16 amino acids. The CDR3 loop reads CASSDRGQSLNEKLFF. The CDR3 DNA is TGTGCCAGCAGTGATCGTGGACAGAGCCTTAATGAAAAACTGTTTTTT.

The chain's CDR3 is CASSRGTGTIGYTF. The CDR3 nucleotides are TGCGCCAGCAGCCGGGGGACAGGGACTATCGGCTACACCTTC. The V gene is TRBV5-1, the J gene TRBJ1-2, with 9 bases that match TRBD1. Germline V gives CDR1 SGHRS, CDR2 YFSETQ. The length of the CDR3 is 14 residues. V gave up 4 bases and J gave up 8 bases; unmatched junction bases: 9. The complete variable domain, with remaining parts taken from reference TRBV5-1 and TRBJ1-2, reads KAGVTQTPRYLIKTRGQQVTLSCSPISGHRSVSWYQQTPGQGLQFLFEYFSETQRNKGNFPGRFSGRQFSNSRSEMNVSTLELGDSALYLCASSRGTGTIGYTFGSGTRLTVV.

The CDR3 sequence: CASTLTAGNTEAFF. In DNA form, the CDR3 reads TGTGCCAGCACCCTCACGGCGGGGAACACTGAAGCTTTCTTT. The chain links TRBV28 to TRBJ1-1; the D is unclear. Germline V gene lookup returns CDR1 MDHEN and CDR2 SYDVKM. CDR3 length: 14 amino acids. V was clipped by 7 bases and J by 1 base, with 13 bases between them.

The chain is built from TRBV4-2 and TRBJ1-6, with a weak D call TRBD1 (6 bases). The CDR3 is made up of 16 amino acids. The germline CDR1 and CDR2 sequences are LGHNA and YNFKEQ. V was clipped by 0 bases and J by 10 bases, with 16 bases between them. Written as DNA, the CDR3 is TGTGCCAGCAGCCAAGAAAACAGGGATCGGGGCTCACCCCTCCACTTT. Amino acids: CASSQENRDRGSPLHF.

This clone came up a few times. The genes are TRBV19 and TRBJ1-5; D might be TRBD1 (6 bases). From germline, CDR1 is LNHDA and CDR2 SQIVND (reference sequence). This CDR3 has 14 amino acids. The V end was cut by 1 base, the J end by 4 bases, with 8 bases between. CDR3 protein: CASSIVRGNQPQHF. The CDR3, as DNA: TGTGCCAGTAGTATAGTTAGGGGGAATCAGCCCCAGCATTTT.

CDR3 amino acids: CASSLGQGGSYEQYF. As DNA, the CDR3 is TGTGCCAGCAGCCTGGGACAGGGGGGATCCTACGAGCAGTACTTC. The rearrangement uses TRBV6-1 and TRBJ2-7, with 11 positions matching TRBD1. The V and J ends lost 6 bases and 1 base, in that order; junction bases with no gene match: 5. Germline CDR1 is MNHNS and CDR2 is SASEGT. The CDR3 has 15 residues.

The chain is built from TRBV11-2 and TRBJ1-1; weak D call: TRBD1 (5 bases). Germline V gene lookup returns CDR1 SGHAT and CDR2 FQNNGV. This CDR3 contains 14 residues. V lost 3 bases, J lost 1 base, and 9 bases lay in between. This CDR3 reads CASSFDRRNTEAFF. CDR3 nucleotide sequence: TGTGCCAGCAGCTTCGACAGAAGGAACACTGAAGCTTTCTTT.